This is a list of T cell receptor beta chains from one sample in a study of blood T cell repertoires in COVID-19. The data were produced by immunoSEQ multiplex PCR, yet TCRdb's version contains in-frame clones alone and is incomplete. The sample includes 280,000 or so clones, over 75% of them seen just once. Sequencing was done on a sample of peripheral blood. These receptors originate from a man between 18 and 35 years old with active or convalescent COVID-19. The CDR3 runs from the conserved cysteine through the conserved F or W. A D gene is named only where the DNA matches it firmly. Clone size is stated in some rows and not others, as once, few, many or a class when expanded.

J: TRBJ2-7; V: TRBV6-5; D: TRBD1; size: NA; CDR3: CASSSTGGSNYEQYF; DNA: TGTGCCAGCAGTTCCACAGGGGGATCCAACTACGAGCAGTACTTC
J: TRBJ1-1; V: TRBV19; D: NA; size: NA; CDR3: CASSPQGKVAFF; DNA: TGTGCCAGTAGTCCGCAGGGGAAGGTAGCTTTCTTT
J: TRBJ2-7; V: TRBV11-2; D: NA; size: NA; CDR3: CASSQAPLEQYF; DNA: TGTGCCAGCAGCCAGGCCCCTCTCGAGCAGTACTTC
J: TRBJ2-2; V: TRBV11-3; D: TRBD1; size: NA; CDR3: CASSIRQGSFAGELFF; DNA: TGTGCCAGCAGCATCAGACAGGGGAGTTTTGCCGGGGAGCTGTTTTTT
J: TRBJ2-1; V: TRBV7-3; D: NA; size: once; CDR3: CASSLEGLVSEQFF; DNA: TGTGCCAGCAGCTTGGAGGGTCTTGTAAGTGAGCAGTTCTTC
J: TRBJ1-2; V: TRBV13; D: NA; size: once; CDR3: CASSVEGGVYGYTF; DNA: TGTGCCAGCAGCGTCGAGGGAGGAGTCTATGGCTACACCTTC
J: TRBJ1-2; V: TRBV9; D: NA; size: NA; CDR3: CASSVSPSGPQPYGYTF; DNA: TGTGCCAGCAGCGTATCCCCCTCAGGCCCCCAACCTTATGGCTACACCTTC
J: TRBJ1-1; V: TRBV14; D: NA; size: once; CDR3: CASSPDGIGITRTEAFF; DNA: TGTGCCAGCAGCCCCGACGGTATCGGCATAACTAGGACTGAAGCTTTCTTT
J: TRBJ2-1; V: TRBV5-6; D: TRBD2; size: NA; CDR3: CASSFHSGVAYNEQFF; DNA: TGTGCCAGCAGCTTTCATAGCGGGGTAGCCTACAATGAGCAGTTCTTC
J: TRBJ2-3; V: TRBV9; D: TRBD1; size: NA; CDR3: CASSDPTGGNTDTQYF; DNA: TGTGCCAGCAGCGACCCGACAGGGGGGAACACAGATACGCAGTATTTT
J: TRBJ1-6; V: TRBV6-5; D: NA; size: NA; CDR3: CASSYMDRRNSPLHF; DNA: TGTGCCAGCAGTTACATGGACAGAAGGAATTCACCCCTCCACTTT
J: TRBJ2-5; V: TRBV5-1; D: NA; size: NA; CDR3: CASSFPGYRETQYF; DNA: TGCGCCAGCAGCTTCCCGGGATACCGGGAGACCCAGTACTTC
J: TRBJ2-1; V: TRBV5-1; D: NA; size: once; CDR3: CASSLSGAHNEQFF; DNA: TGCGCCAGCAGCTTGTCAGGGGCCCACAATGAGCAGTTCTTC
J: TRBJ2-1; V: TRBV6-4; D: TRBD2; size: many; CDR3: CASSGNGGGDGSEQFF; DNA: TGTGCCAGCAGTGGAAATGGCGGGGGGGACGGGAGTGAGCAGTTCTTC
J: TRBJ2-7; V: TRBV27; D: TRBD1; size: NA; CDR3: CASSPWTGDYEQYF; DNA: TGTGCCAGCAGTCCATGGACAGGGGACTACGAGCAGTACTTC
J: TRBJ1-5; V: TRBV10-1; D: TRBD1; size: NA; CDR3: CANGQGVCNQPQHF; DNA: TGCGCCAACGGACAGGGGGTATGTAATCAGCCCCAGCATTTT
J: TRBJ2-3; V: TRBV24-1; D: NA; size: NA; CDR3: CATSFQSTQYF; DNA: TGTGCCACCAGTTTCCAATCTACGCAGTATTTT
J: TRBJ1-1; V: TRBV7-6; D: TRBD1; size: NA; CDR3: CASSLGTGVGTEAFF; DNA: TGTGCCAGCAGCCTCGGGACAGGGGTGGGCACTGAAGCTTTCTTT
J: TRBJ1-5; V: TRBV19; D: NA; size: once; CDR3: CASSIAGFGSQPQHF; DNA: TGTGCCAGTAGTATAGCGGGGTTTGGCTCCCAGCCCCAGCATTTT
J: TRBJ2-3; V: TRBV9; D: NA; size: NA; CDR3: CASSVVPGTDTQYF; DNA: TGTGCCAGCAGCGTAGTTCCAGGCACAGATACGCAGTATTTT
J: TRBJ1-1; V: TRBV10-1; D: TRBD1; size: NA; CDR3: CASSDSRGPHAAFF; DNA: TGCGCCAGCAGTGACAGCAGGGGGCCCCACGCAGCTTTCTTT
J: TRBJ1-2; V: TRBV11-2; D: NA; size: NA; CDR3: CASSGVRGVFHGYTF; DNA: TGTGCCAGCAGCGGCGTCAGGGGAGTTTTCCATGGCTACACCTTC
J: TRBJ2-3; V: TRBV9; D: NA; size: NA; CDR3: CASSVGSVLFTDTQYF; DNA: TGTGCCAGCAGCGTAGGTTCCGTTCTATTCACAGATACGCAGTATTTT
J: TRBJ2-2; V: TRBV7-9; D: NA; size: NA; CDR3: CASSFQPTPGELFF; DNA: TGTGCCAGCAGCTTTCAACCGACACCCGGGGAGCTGTTTTTT
J: TRBJ1-1; V: TRBV7-9; D: TRBD1; size: NA; CDR3: CASSLGQGKNTEAFF; DNA: TGTGCCAGCAGCTTAGGACAGGGGAAGAACACTGAAGCTTTCTTT
J: TRBJ1-2; V: TRBV6-1; D: TRBD1; size: NA; CDR3: CASSEEAGGYGYTF; DNA: TGTGCCAGCAGTGAAGAGGCAGGGGGCTATGGCTACACCTTC
J: TRBJ1-5; V: TRBV12-3/TRBV12-4; D: NA; size: NA; CDR3: CASSSYSNQPQHF; DNA: TGTGCCAGCAGCTCTTATAGCAATCAGCCCCAGCATTTT
J: TRBJ1-4; V: TRBV18; D: TRBD1; size: NA; CDR3: CASSPSYRGSRANEKLFF; DNA: TGTGCCAGCTCACCATCTTACAGGGGCTCCAGGGCTAATGAAAAACTGTTTTTT
J: TRBJ2-1; V: TRBV29-1; D: NA; size: NA; CDR3: CSVDPYSSYNEQFF; DNA: TGCAGCGTTGATCCCTATAGCTCCTACAATGAGCAGTTCTTC
J: TRBJ1-1; V: TRBV5-1; D: NA; size: NA; CDR3: CASNLISGAMNTEAFF; DNA: TGCGCCAGCAACTTAATTTCAGGGGCGATGAACACTGAAGCTTTCTTT
J: TRBJ2-4; V: TRBV18; D: TRBD1; size: NA; CDR3: CASSPDRALKNIQYF; DNA: TGTGCCAGCTCCCCGGACAGGGCGCTTAAAAACATTCAGTACTTC
J: TRBJ2-3; V: TRBV5-1; D: TRBD2; size: NA; CDR3: CASSLSLAGVSTDTQYF; DNA: TGCGCCAGCAGCTTGTCTCTAGCGGGGGTTAGCACAGATACGCAGTATTTT
J: TRBJ2-3; V: TRBV19; D: NA; size: NA; CDR3: CASSSPGNTDTQYF; DNA: TGTGCCAGTAGTTCCCCAGGAAACACAGATACGCAGTATTTT
J: TRBJ1-4; V: TRBV6-2/TRBV6-3; D: NA; size: NA; CDR3: CASSQTGEKLFF; DNA: TGTGCCAGCAGTCAAACTGGTGAAAAACTGTTTTTT
J: TRBJ2-7; V: TRBV15; D: NA; size: once; CDR3: CATRESTQYF; DNA: TGTGCCACCAGAGAGTCCACCCAGTACTTC
J: TRBJ2-7; V: TRBV5-6; D: TRBD1; size: NA; CDR3: CASSQRITRDRENSYEQYF; DNA: TGTGCCAGCAGTCAAAGGATTACTAGGGACAGGGAAAACTCCTACGAGCAGTACTTC
J: TRBJ2-3; V: TRBV3-1/TRBV3-2; D: TRBD2; size: NA; CDR3: CASKQSFSGGTTDTQYF; DNA: TGTGCCAGCAAACAATCCTTTAGCGGGGGGACCACAGATACGCAGTATTTT
J: TRBJ2-7; V: TRBV13; D: TRBD2; size: NA; CDR3: CASSSSPGLAGGLEQYF; DNA: TGTGCCAGCAGCTCATCGCCGGGACTAGCGGGGGGGCTCGAGCAGTACTTC
J: TRBJ1-1; V: TRBV2; D: TRBD1; size: NA; CDR3: CASSFRDRGPDTEAFF; DNA: TGTGCCAGCAGTTTCCGGGACAGGGGGCCTGACACTGAAGCTTTCTTT